These 21 T cell receptor beta chains were all obtained from the same sample, sequenced in a study of post-analysis software for immune sequencing data. Study outcomes and limitations: Patients used about five TRBV segments, including TRBV5-6, TRBV5-1 and TRBV20-1, more often than controls.

Unique molecular identifiers tagged the TCR beta cDNA libraries. TCRdb redid the calling of the PCR reads with MiXCR, one entry per CDR3 protein. Counted here are about 430,000 distinct CDR3 sequences, less than 40% occurring once; the ten biggest clones make up approximately 7.7%. Their specific antigens are unknown. The sample comprised blood. The receptors originated from a girl aged 2-10 years with multiple sclerosis.

This clonotype has only a few counts. J is TRBJ2-5 and V is TRBV5-1; perhaps TRBD1 as D (5 bases). V was trimmed by 0 bases and J by 1 base, leaving 7 bases between them. CDR3 size: 14 residues. Germline V gene data show CDR1 as SGHRS and CDR2 as YFSETQ. The CDR3 is CASSLVGAQETQYF. The CDR3, as DNA: TGCGCCAGCAGCTTGGTTGGGGCCCAAGAGACCCAGTACTTC. Variable domain in full (rest from reference TRBV5-1 and TRBJ2-5): KAGVTQTPRYLIKTRGQQVTLSCSPISGHRSVSWYQQTPGQGLQFLFEYFSETQRNKGNFPGRFSGRQFSNSRSEMNVSTLELGDSALYLCASSLVGAQETQYFGPGTRLLVL.

This clonotype was counted between two and nine times. CDR3 amino acids: CSVGSESQSTQYF. In nucleotides, the CDR3 is TGCAGCGTTGGGTCAGAATCACAGAGTACGCAGTATTTT. The chain carries TRBV29-1 and TRBJ2-3, with D uncertain. Germline loops: CDR1 SQVTM, CDR2 ANQGSEA. V gave up 4 bases and J gave up 8 bases, with 16 bases separating them. The CDR3 spans 13 residues.

The gene calls are TRBV11-2 and TRBJ1-4; no clear D gene. The germline V gene encodes CDR1 SGHAT and CDR2 FQNNGV. V lost 1 base and J 5 bases, leaving 11 bases between the germline ends. The CDR3 has 15 residues. The CDR3 nucleotides read TGTGCCAGCAGCTTAGCCGGCTGGGGAAATGAAAAACTGTTTTTT. As protein: CASSLAGWGNEKLFF.

This clonotype appeared a few times. The chain joins TRBV30 to TRBJ2-5, with D possibly called TRBD1 or TRBD2 (5 bases each). The CDR3 has 14 amino acids. Per germline, CDR1 GTSNPN and CDR2 SVGIG (reference sequence). The V gene lost 8 bases and the J gene lost 1 base, with 17 bases spanning the gap. The CDR3 DNA is TGTGCCCTGTTGAGGGGCTTCCCCCAAGAGACCCAGTACTTC. Translated, it gives CALLRGFPQETQYF.

This sequence joins TRBV2 and TRBJ1-2, with a possible D match to TRBD1 (6 bases). The V end was cut by 4 bases, the J end by 4 bases, with 13 bases between. The CDR3 covers 14 residues. Germline CDR1 SNHLY, CDR2 FYNNEI. CDR3: CASSGAQGGYGYTF. In nucleotides, the CDR3 is TGTGCCAGCAGTGGGGCACAGGGCGGCTATGGCTACACCTTC.

The gene calls are TRBV29-1 and TRBJ2-5; TRBD2 matches at 7 bases. The J call may be wrong; the DNA end is better matched by TRBJ2-7. CDR3 length: 12 amino acids. Germline CDR1 reads SQVTM; CDR2 reads ANQGSEA. The CDR3 loop is CSSIAGDYEQYF. CDR3 sequence (DNA): TGCAGCTCAATAGCGGGCGACTACGAGCAGTACTTC.

In this sample, this clonotype turned up once. This rearrangement joins TRBV7-9 to TRBJ2-7; possibly TRBD2 for D (7 bases). The germline CDR1 and CDR2 sequences are SEHNR and FQNEAQ (reference sequence). The CDR3 is 18 amino acids. Between the trimmed V and J ends, which lost 4 bases and 0 bases, there was a span of 22 bases. DNA of the CDR3: TGTGCCAGCAGCTCAAACAGGGCGGCTAGCGGTGGCTCCTACGAGCAGTACTTC. As protein: CASSSNRAASGGSYEQYF.

The V and J genes are TRBV28 and TRBJ2-7; 7 bases agree with TRBD2. The ends lost 5 bases at V and 3 bases at J; junction bases unmatched: 13. Germline lookup yields CDR1 MDHEN and CDR2 SYDVKM. CDR3 length equals 16 residues. CDR3 loop: CASSTSRASGLYEQYV. The CDR3 DNA is TGTGCCAGCAGTACGTCCCGGGCTAGCGGTCTCTACGAGCAGTACGTC.

The chain combines TRBV27 with TRBJ2-4, with D hard to call. The J call may be mistaken, given a closer DNA end match to TRBJ2-7. There are 16 residues in the CDR3. CDR1 is MNHEY, CDR2 SMNVEV, per germline (reference sequence). The CDR3 nucleotides are TGTGCCAGCAGCTTCCGGATCAGCCCGGCAGTCTACGAGCAGTACTTC. Its translation: CASSFRISPAVYEQYF.

This clonotype was seen only a few times. The chain uses TRBV7-9 and TRBJ2-7, with D maybe TRBD1 (5 bases). Germline CDR1 and CDR2: SEHNR and FQNEAQ (reference sequence). CDR3 size: 15 residues. Trimming pared 0 bases from V and 0 bases from J, leaving 9 bases between. The CDR3 sequence is CASSLAGASSYEQYF. CDR3 in DNA: TGTGCCAGCAGCTTAGCAGGGGCCAGCTCCTACGAGCAGTACTTC.

V is TRBV3-1 and J is TRBJ2-3; 7 nucleotides line up with TRBD1. With 4 bases clipped from V and 2 bases from J, the junction kept 6 bases outside the gene matches. The CDR3 is 15 residues long. Germline lookup yields CDR1 LGHDT and CDR2 YNNKEL (reference sequence). The CDR3 sequence: CASSLRDRLTDTQYF. The DNA of the CDR3 is TGTGCCAGCAGCCTTCGGGACAGACTCACAGATACGCAGTATTTT.

This chain connects TRBV4-1 to TRBJ1-1; tentatively, D is TRBD1 (5 bases). With 1 base removed from V and 6 bases from J, the gap between germline ends came to 21 bases. The V gene's germline CDR1 is MGHRA and CDR2 YSYEKL. This CDR3 has 17 amino acids. The CDR3 reads CASSQVRTLNSGAEAFF. DNA of the CDR3: TGCGCCAGCAGCCAAGTAAGGACACTAAATTCCGGCGCTGAAGCTTTCTTT.

The chain couples TRBV5-6 to TRBJ2-2; 7 nucleotides line up with TRBD1. Per germline, CDR1 SGHDT and CDR2 YYEEEE. The CDR3 contains 14 residues. Trimming took 4 bases from V and 6 from J; bases not matched to a gene: 6. CDR3 nucleotide sequence: TGTGCCAGCAGCCCTACAGGGGCCGCCGGGGAGCTGTTTTTT. This gives the protein CASSPTGAAGELFF.

This chain connects TRBV7-2 to TRBJ2-1; 7 bases line up with TRBD2. Germline CDR1 and CDR2: SGHTA and FQGNSA. CDR3 size: 17 residues. Trimming removed 3 bases from V and 8 bases from J; junction bases left unmatched: 16. The CDR3 spells CASSFRSTSRGFYEQFF. As DNA, the CDR3 is TGTGCCAGCAGCTTTCGTTCGACTAGCCGAGGGTTTTATGAGCAGTTCTTC.

The chain links TRBV6-6 to TRBJ2-2, with D hard to call. Germline lookup yields CDR1 MNHNY and CDR2 SVGAGI (reference sequence). CDR3 length: 13 amino acids. With 5 bases removed from V and 6 bases from J, the gap between germline ends came to 10 bases. The CDR3 is CASSATGSGELFF. The DNA for the CDR3 is TGTGCCAGCAGTGCAACCGGGTCCGGGGAGCTGTTTTTT.

The V call is TRBV5-1, the J call TRBJ1-2; no definite D call. This CDR3 spans 13 amino acids. Trimming cost V 0 bases and J 0 bases, with 3 bases left between them. CDR1 and CDR2 (germline): SGHRS, YFSETQ. This chain's CDR3 is CASSLAPNYGYTF. In DNA form, the CDR3 reads TGCGCCAGCAGCTTGGCACCTAACTATGGCTACACCTTC.

V and J are TRBV4-2 and TRBJ1-2; a possible D gene is TRBD1 (5 bases). V was trimmed by 2 bases and J by 2 bases, leaving 6 bases between them. The germline CDR1 and CDR2 sequences are LGHNA and YNFKEQ. This CDR3 has 13 amino acids. The DNA for the CDR3 is TGTGCCAGCAGCCAATGGGGGAACTATGGCTACACCTTC. This sequence encodes CASSQWGNYGYTF.

The V call is TRBV29-1, the J call TRBJ2-1; 7 bases map to TRBD2. The length of the CDR3 is 17 residues. The trim removed 2 bases at V and 0 bases at J, leaving 10 bases unmatched. The germline CDR1 and CDR2 sequences are SQVTM and ANQGSEA. For the CDR3, the DNA is TGCAGCGTTGAATTATCCTGGCGGGGGAGCTCCTACAATGAGCAGTTCTTC. It codes for CSVELSWRGSSYNEQFF.

The genes are TRBV6-2 or TRBV6-3 and TRBJ2-1; either TRBD1 or TRBD2 may supply D (5 bases each). This CDR3 comprises 15 residues. From germline, CDR1 is MNHEY and CDR2 SVGEGT. Trimming took 1 base from V and 6 from J, leaving 13 bases between them. CDR3 residues: CASSYYLSGGNEQFF. The CDR3 DNA reads TGTGCCAGCAGTTACTACCTTAGTGGGGGCAATGAGCAGTTCTTC.

The chain recombines TRBV30 with TRBJ1-2; a possible D gene is TRBD1 (5 bases). The CDR3 extends over 13 amino acids. Germline assignment: CDR1 GTSNPN and CDR2 SVGIG (reference sequence). V lost 2 bases, J lost 4 bases, and 11 bases lay in between. CDR3 loop: CAWSSGTAYGYTF. In nucleotides, the CDR3 is TGTGCCTGGAGTTCCGGGACCGCCTATGGCTACACCTTC.

The genes are TRBV12-3 or TRBV12-4 and TRBJ2-1, with D hard to call. Deletions cut 6 bases from V and 10 bases from J, with 10 bases between. This CDR3 comprises 11 residues. The CDR3 sequence: CASRGSTEQFF. The CDR3 DNA reads as TGTGCCAGCAGGGGGTCCACGGAGCAGTTCTTC.